The clone carrying this TCR beta chain was seen once. These data come from a study of OX40 agonist ivuxolimab in advanced cancers. At the level of the study: Patients assigned to dose escalation were diagnosed with hepatocellular carcinoma, melanoma, renal cell or head and neck cancer.

Sequencing was performed with immunoSEQ multiplex PCR; in TCRdb, only in-frame clones are kept and a portion is missing. The table shows tens of thousands of clones, with 90% occurring only once. Trimming took off 2 bases at V and 2 bases at J, with 13 bases between the two ends. Looked up from germline, CDR1 is MGHRA and CDR2 is YSYEKL. The CDR3 runs to 15 residues. The chain carries TRBV4-1 and TRBJ2-7, with D possibly matching TRBD2 (6 bases). Sequenced material: CD4+ or CD8+ T cells sorted from blood, taken in a trial of the OX40 agonist ivuxolimab. The receptor was isolated from an adult with an advanced solid tumor such as melanoma, head and neck, liver or kidney cancer. The CDR3: CASSQRRGQPYEQYF. CDR3 bases: TGCGCCAGCAGCCAAAGGAGGGGCCAGCCCTACGAGCAGTACTTC.